The source of this TCR beta chain is a study of PD-L1 blockade in urothelial cancer. Study-wide background: It was at 3 weeks (second dose) and 6 weeks after treatment start that blood was analyzed. Blood samples had a median of approximately 150,000 T cells.

Metastatic or locally advanced urothelial carcinoma was present in the patients. CDR1 is WNHNN, CDR2 SYGVQD, per germline (reference sequence). V shed 3 bases and J shed 8 bases, with 11 bases lying between them. There are 12 residues in the CDR3. Sequenced by immunoSEQ multiplex PCR; TCRdb stores in-frame clones only, minus some. The sample includes about 45,000 clones, 70% to 90% of them seen just once. With regard to this clone: Its specificity is not known.

Whole-study findings and limits: Tumor-associated TCR clones expanded more in blood at 3 weeks in patients with durable benefit.

V and J are TRBV10-1 and TRBJ2-7; weak D call: TRBD2 (5 bases). Sequenced here: PBMCs, sampled around atezolizumab (anti-PD-L1) treatment. This TCR derives from a man older than 75 with urothelial cancer. The CDR3 reads CASSESGSQQYF. CDR3 bases: TGCGCCAGCAGTGAATCGGGGAGCCAGCAGTACTTC.